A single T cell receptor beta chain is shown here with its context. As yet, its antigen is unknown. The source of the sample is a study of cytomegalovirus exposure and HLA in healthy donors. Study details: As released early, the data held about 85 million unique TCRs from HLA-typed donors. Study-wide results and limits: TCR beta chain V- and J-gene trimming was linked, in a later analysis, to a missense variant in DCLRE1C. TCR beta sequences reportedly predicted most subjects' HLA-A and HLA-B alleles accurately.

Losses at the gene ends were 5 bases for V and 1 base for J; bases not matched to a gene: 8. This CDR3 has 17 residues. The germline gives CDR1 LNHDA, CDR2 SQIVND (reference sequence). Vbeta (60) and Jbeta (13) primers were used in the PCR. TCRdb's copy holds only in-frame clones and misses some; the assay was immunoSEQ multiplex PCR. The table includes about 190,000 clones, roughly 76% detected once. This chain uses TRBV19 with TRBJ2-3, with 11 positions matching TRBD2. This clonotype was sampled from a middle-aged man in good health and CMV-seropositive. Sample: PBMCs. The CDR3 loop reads CASSPRLAGRGTDTQYF. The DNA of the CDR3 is TGTGCCAGTAGTCCCAGACTAGCGGGGCGCGGCACAGATACGCAGTATTTT.